The clone carrying this T cell receptor beta chain was seen ten or more times. Antigen: not known. The data were taken from a study of T cells after posttransplantation cyclophosphamide. Repertoires were generated with immunoSEQ multiplex PCR, while TCRdb's copy carries only in-frame clones and drops some. The specimen has approximately 15,000 clones, none found just once. Broader study findings: Recipient CMV seropositivity and CMV reactivation strongly tracked TRB clonality. Later blood repertoires were often dominated by clones from the donor CD8+ memory compartment. Skin or GI-infiltrating T cells shared few TRB sequences with blood.

Busulfan-fludarabine conditioning, marrow transplant, and cyclophosphamide on days +3 and +4 were administered. V lost 10 bases, J lost 2 bases, and 18 bases lay in between. This CDR3 is built from 15 residues. The germline V gene has CDR1 MGHRA and CDR2 YSYEKL. The TCR originated in a female patient in her forties or fifties who received an allogeneic stem cell transplant from a related donor, was CMV-positive, and had no GVHD. Some T cells may originate from the graft donor. The material was PBMCs, obtained about 1,000 days after allogeneic stem cell transplant with posttransplant cyclophosphamide. This chain joins TRBV4-1 and TRBJ2-1; possible D gene TRBD2, 5 bases. DNA of the CDR3: TGCGCCAAACGAAGTAGCGTCACTACCTACAATGAGCAGTTCTTC. This encodes CAKRSSVTTYNEQFF.